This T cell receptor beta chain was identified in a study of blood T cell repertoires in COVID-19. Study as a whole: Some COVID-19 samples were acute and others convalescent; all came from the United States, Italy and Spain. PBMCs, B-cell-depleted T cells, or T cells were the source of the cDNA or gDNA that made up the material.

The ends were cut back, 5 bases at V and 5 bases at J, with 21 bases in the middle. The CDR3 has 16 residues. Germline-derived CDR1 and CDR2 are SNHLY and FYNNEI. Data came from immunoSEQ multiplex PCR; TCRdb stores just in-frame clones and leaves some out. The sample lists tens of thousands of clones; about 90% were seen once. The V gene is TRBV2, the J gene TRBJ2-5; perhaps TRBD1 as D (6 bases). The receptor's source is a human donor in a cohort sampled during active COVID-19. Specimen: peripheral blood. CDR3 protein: CASSQYGAGAEETQYF. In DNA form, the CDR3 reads TGTGCCAGCAGTCAATATGGGGCAGGGGCTGAGGAGACCCAGTACTTC.